A selection of T cell receptor beta chains follows, all from one sample in a study of blood T cells in healthy people across ages. TCRdb redid the calling of the 5' RACE reads with MiXCR, one entry per CDR3 protein. The table lists fewer than 2 million distinct CDR3 sequences, 35% to 50% of them singletons. The sequenced sample consisted of blood. Receptors originate from a human donor in good health. Both conserved end residues are part of each CDR3. The D gene is left open where the match is weak. Expanded clones are given a class, and other clones once, few, many or no size at all.

J gene | V gene | D gene | clone size | CDR3 DNA | CDR3 protein
TRBJ2-5 | TRBV5-5 | - | - | TGTGCCAGCAGTAGCTGGTTGGGGGAGACCCAGTACTTC | CASSSWLGETQYF
TRBJ2-5 | TRBV15 | - | - | TGTGCCACCAGCAGAGCTTTGCTAGAGACCCAGTACTTC | CATSRALLETQYF
TRBJ1-2 | TRBV4-2 | - | - | TGTGCCAGCAGATCTGAGGCCCGGGGCTATGGCTACACCTTC | CASRSEARGYGYTF
TRBJ2-5 | TRBV6-2/TRBV6-3 | - | once | TGTGCCAGCAGTTACTCAACGGGGGAGCCAACTCTCCAAGAGGCCCAGTACTTC | CASSYSTGEPTLQEAQYF
TRBJ2-7 | TRBV7-2 | - | many | TGTGCCAGCAGCCTACAGGTTCGTAGCGAGCAGTACTTC | CASSLQVRSEQYF
TRBJ1-5 | TRBV2 | - | - | TGTGCCAGCAGTGACCAAGGGGGGGATAGCAATCAGCCCCAGCATTTT | CASSDQGGDSNQPQHF
TRBJ2-3 | TRBV5-1 | - | many | TGCGCCAGCAGCTTCGGCGGGGGCGGCACAGATACGCAGTATTTT | CASSFGGGGTDTQYF
TRBJ1-1 | TRBV5-1 | TRBD1 | - | TGCGCCAGCAGCCCCCAGGGACAGGGATGGGGCACTGAAGCTTTCTTT | CASSPQGQGWGTEAFF
TRBJ2-6 | TRBV4-2 | - | - | TGTGCCAGCAGCCAAGGGGCACCGACCTCTGGGGCCAACGTCCTGACTTTC | CASSQGAPTSGANVLTF
TRBJ2-7 | TRBV7-2 | - | - | TGTGCCAGCAGCACGCACAGGGAGCAGTACTTC | CASSTHREQYF
TRBJ1-5 | TRBV7-8 | - | few | TGTGCCAGCAGCTTAGCGGTGGGAGGGGATCAGCCCCAGCATTTT | CASSLAVGGDQPQHF
TRBJ2-1 | TRBV6-5 | TRBD2 | - | TGTGCCAGCAGTTACTCTGACTATAGCGGGGAGGGGGATGAGCAGTTCTTC | CASSYSDYSGEGDEQFF
TRBJ2-1 | TRBV5-1 | - | - | TGCGCCAGCACCCAGGGGGGGCCAGTCTATGAGCAGTTCTTC | CASTQGGPVYEQFF
TRBJ1-1 | TRBV29-1 | TRBD1 | - | TGCAGCGTTTCCCGACAGGGGGCGAAAGCTTTCTTT | CSVSRQGAKAFF
TRBJ1-5 | TRBV7-9 | TRBD1 | - | TGTGCCAGCAGCTTAGGAGCAGGGGGCGAAAGGGAAGGTGAACAGCCCCAGCATTTT | CASSLGAGGEREGEQPQHF
TRBJ2-1 | TRBV27 | - | few | TGTGCCAGCAGTTGGGTCGGGGGGCCCTACAATGAGCAGTTCTTC | CASSWVGGPYNEQFF
TRBJ1-5 | TRBV28 | TRBD1 | - | TGTGCCAGCAGTTTAGACAGGGTCGATCAGCCCCAGCATTTT | CASSLDRVDQPQHF
TRBJ2-1 | TRBV11-2 | - | few | TGTGCCAGCAGCTTAAGGAACGATGAGCAGTTCTTC | CASSLRNDEQFF
TRBJ2-6 | TRBV6-1 | TRBD2 | - | TGTGCCAGCAGTGATCGGGAGGTCTCTGGGGCCAACGTCCTGACTTTC | CASSDREVSGANVLTF
TRBJ1-1 | TRBV20-1 | - | - | TGCAGTGCTAGCTGGGATGGGAACACTGAAGCTTTCTTT | CSASWDGNTEAFF
TRBJ2-1 | TRBV29-1 | - | - | TGCAGCGTAGGAAGGGGGGGGACCGAGGAGACCCAGTTCTTC | CSVGRGGTEETQFF
TRBJ2-7 | TRBV9 | - | - | TGTGCCAGCAGCGTAGCCCCAGGTGCCACCTACGAGCAGTACTTC | CASSVAPGATYEQYF
TRBJ2-7 | TRBV5-1 | - | - | TGCGCCAGCAGCTTGGATGCAGGGACCTACGAGCAGTACTTC | CASSLDAGTYEQYF
TRBJ2-5 | TRBV20-1 | - | few | TGCAGTGCTAGAGCTCTAGCCCAAGAGACCCAGTACTTC | CSARALAQETQYF
TRBJ1-2 | TRBV7-9 | - | - | TGTGCCAGCAGCTATATAAGCCGGGGAGGCTACACCTTC | CASSYISRGGYTF
TRBJ2-1 | TRBV7-9 | TRBD2 | - | TGTGCCAGCAGCCCCCTAGCGGGGGCACCTAATTTTAATGAGCAGTTCTTC | CASSPLAGAPNFNEQFF
TRBJ2-4 | TRBV5-6 | - | - | TGTGCCAGCAGCTTGGGACTAGTAGGTAACCTAGCCAAAAACATTCAGTACTTC | CASSLGLVGNLAKNIQYF
TRBJ1-5 | TRBV12-3/TRBV12-4 | - | few | TGTGCCAGCAGTCCTGGTTTCGGGGACAGCAATCAGCCCCAGCATTTT | CASSPGFGDSNQPQHF
TRBJ1-1 | TRBV11-2 | - | - | TGTGCCAGCAGCTTAGAAAGGGACTCTTCTGAAGCTTTCTTT | CASSLERDSSEAFF
TRBJ1-1 | TRBV6-1 | - | few | TGTGCCAGCACCCCAGGGATGAACACTGAAGCTTTCTTT | CASTPGMNTEAFF
TRBJ2-5 | TRBV5-1 | TRBD1 | - | TGCGCCAGCAGCTTCGGGACAGCAATACAAGAGACCCAGTACTTC | CASSFGTAIQETQYF
TRBJ1-4 | TRBV6-5 | - | - | TGTGCCAGCAGTCGGGGTCCGCGGGGGGAAAAACTGTTTTTT | CASSRGPRGEKLFF
TRBJ1-2 | TRBV4-3 | - | - | TGCGCCAGCAGCCAAGAACCCAGGCGGGGTGGCTACACCTTC | CASSQEPRRGGYTF
TRBJ1-4 | TRBV5-1 | - | few | TGCGCCAGCAGCTTAGGATCAGCGGGGGCTGAAAAACTGTTTTTT | CASSLGSAGAEKLFF
TRBJ2-3 | TRBV10-3 | - | - | TGTGCCTCGGCCCCGGGGGGCACAGATACGCAGTATTTT | CASAPGGTDTQYF
TRBJ2-1 | TRBV27 | TRBD2 | few | TGTGCCAGCAGTTTCTTCGGGGGGGCACCTTACAATGAGCAGTTCTTC | CASSFFGGAPYNEQFF
TRBJ2-5 | TRBV3-1 | - | - | TGTGCCAGCAGCCAAAAGCTAGCGAAAGAGACCCAGTACTTC | CASSQKLAKETQYF
TRBJ1-5 | TRBV7-9 | - | - | TGTGCCAGCAAGACGGAGGGGTCCAATCAGCCCCAGCATTTT | CASKTEGSNQPQHF
TRBJ2-5 | TRBV28 | - | - | TGTGCCAGCAATAGAAACCACGACTTGAAGGCCCTCCGGATACAAGAGACCCAGTACTTC | CASNRNHDLKALRIQETQYF
TRBJ2-3 | TRBV15 | - | - | TGTGCCGCCAGCAGAGATCATTCGGATACGCAGTATTTT | CAASRDHSDTQYF
TRBJ1-1 | TRBV20-1 | - | once | TGCAGACCGCCGGTCGGTCGGAACACTGAAGCTTTCTTT | CRPPVGRNTEAFF
TRBJ1-2 | TRBV2 | - | few | TGTGCCAGCGTACACAGGGCTCCAGGCTACACCTTC | CASVHRAPGYTF
TRBJ2-7 | TRBV7-8 | - | - | TGTGCCAGTAGCTTAGCGTACCGGCAGGCTCGTAAGATAGAGCTGTACTTC | CASSLAYRQARKIELYF
TRBJ1-1 | TRBV6-1 | TRBD1 | - | TGTACCAGCAGTGAAGCGCTGGACAGGTTGGGGGGCACTGAAGCTTTCTTT | CTSSEALDRLGGTEAFF
TRBJ2-3 | TRBV10-3 | - | - | TGTGCCATCAGTGAGTCGATGGGAGGGGGAAGCACAGATACGCAGTATTTT | CAISESMGGGSTDTQYF
TRBJ1-5 | TRBV7-2 | - | many | TGTGCCAGCAGCCCAGACCCGGGTCAGCCCCAGCATTTT | CASSPDPGQPQHF
TRBJ2-5 | TRBV15 | TRBD2 | few | TGTGCCACCAGCAGTGGGACTAGCGGGGGGCGGCAAGAGACCCAGTACTTC | CATSSGTSGGRQETQYF
TRBJ2-1 | TRBV7-9 | - | few | TGTGCCAGCAGCTTTAGGCCTACTTTCGGTCGAGAGCAGTTCTTC | CASSFRPTFGREQFF
TRBJ2-3 | TRBV4-3 | - | - | TGCGCCAGCAGCCACGCCTCGGGATCGTCGGGAGACACAGATACGCAGTATTTT | CASSHASGSSGDTDTQYF
TRBJ2-1 | TRBV13 | TRBD2 | - | TGTGCCAGCAGCTTCGGGACTAGCGTTGATGAGCAGTTCTTC | CASSFGTSVDEQFF
TRBJ2-7 | TRBV6-6 | TRBD2 | - | TGTGCCAGCGGAGACTCGGGACTAGCGTCTCTCGAGCAGTACTTC | CASGDSGLASLEQYF
TRBJ2-1 | TRBV4-1 | - | - | TGCACCAGCAGCCAGGGCGGGGGCGACAATGAGCAGTTCTTC | CTSSQGGGDNEQFF
TRBJ2-3 | TRBV4-3 | - | - | TGCGCCAGCAGCCAAGATCGCAGCGCAGATACGCAGTATTTT | CASSQDRSADTQYF
TRBJ2-3 | TRBV7-2 | - | few | TGTGCCAGCAGACTTGGGGTCACAGATACGCAGTATTTT | CASRLGVTDTQYF